The 10 T cell receptor beta chains given below trace back to one sample, sequenced in a study of shared T cell receptors in the human thymus. The method was immunoSEQ multiplex PCR; TCRdb's version includes in-frame clones alone and lacks a portion of them. Of roughly 550,000 clones in the sample, approximately 80% were seen once. The data also belong to a second study, concerning human thymus T cells.

Sequenced material: thymocytes. The receptors come from a boy younger than two with a congenital heart defect.

The chain joins TRBV25-1 to TRBJ2-7; TRBD2 is a possible D gene (6 bases). The CDR3 is 11 residues long. Trimming removed 9 bases from V and 5 bases from J, with 11 bases in between. Germline assignment: CDR1 MGHDK and CDR2 SYGVNS. For the CDR3, the DNA is TGTGCCAGTAAGGAGGGGAACGAGCAGTACTTC. It codes for CASKEGNEQYF.

The CDR3 is CASSIQVGRGDTEAFF. DNA of the CDR3: TGTGCCAGTAGTATCCAGGTGGGGAGGGGGGACACTGAAGCTTTCTTT. The V call is TRBV19, the J call TRBJ1-1, with a tentative D call TRBD1 (6 bases). Trimming left V 3 bases short and J 3 bases short, with 17 bases between. Germline-derived CDR1 and CDR2 are LNHDA and SQIVND (reference sequence). The CDR3 length is 16 residues.

The chain is built from TRBV29-1 and TRBJ2-7; TRBD1 agrees at 7 bases. The CDR3 totals 14 residues. J gave up 3 bases and V 5 bases, and 10 bases lay outside the gene matches. Germline loops: CDR1 SQVTM, CDR2 ANQGSEA. The CDR3 coding sequence is TGCAGCGTTAAAAAGACAGGGCCCATCTACGAGCAGTACTTC. Translating gives CSVKKTGPIYEQYF.

This chain links TRBV9 with TRBJ2-3; 7 bases fit TRBD2. After removal of 6 bases from V and 6 bases from J, the junction contained 13 bases not matched to a gene. The CDR3 runs to 15 residues. Germline V lookup: CDR1 SGDLS, CDR2 YYNGEE. The DNA of the CDR3 is TGTGCCAGCAACCCGTCACGGTACGGGGGGGATACGCAGTATTTT. Its translation: CASNPSRYGGDTQYF.

The chain joins TRBV7-9 to TRBJ2-3; the match to TRBD2 covers 8 bases. V lost 6 bases to trimming and J lost 0 bases; unmatched junction nucleotides: 17. The CDR3 runs to 19 residues. Germline-derived CDR1 and CDR2 are SEHNR and FQNEAQ (reference sequence). CDR3 region: CASRRDGYGRGGSTDTQYF. CDR3 bases: TGTGCCAGCAGACGCGACGGGTACGGGAGGGGTGGGAGCACAGATACGCAGTATTTT. Complete variable domain (other parts from reference TRBV7-9 and TRBJ2-3): DTGVSQNPRHKITKRGQNVTFRCDPISEHNRLYWYRQTLGQGPEFLTYFQNEAQLEKSRLLSDRFSAERPKGSFSTLEIQRTEQGDSAMYLCASRRDGYGRGGSTDTQYFGPGTRLTVL.

The J gene is TRBJ1-1, the V gene TRBV11-2; 7 bases align to TRBD1. CDR3 length: 14 residues. Losses at the gene ends were 5 bases for V and 1 base for J; bases not matched to a gene: 4. The germline CDR1 and CDR2 sequences are SGHAT and FQNNGV. The CDR3 spells CASSTRTGNTEAFF. The CDR3 DNA sequence: TGTGCCAGCAGCACCCGGACAGGGAACACTGAAGCTTTCTTT.

The CDR3: CASSLGTSGPRTQYF. CDR3 nucleotide sequence: TGTGCCAGCAGCTTAGGGACTAGCGGTCCAAGGACCCAGTACTTC. V and J are TRBV7-3 and TRBJ2-5; 11 nucleotides align to TRBD2. The CDR3 is 15 amino acids. From germline, CDR1 is SGHTA and CDR2 FQGTGA. Germline trimming cut 2 bases from V and 7 bases from J; bases unmatched to any gene: 6.

This clone was observed a handful of times. The genes are TRBV7-2 and TRBJ2-7, with 12 bases matching TRBD2. V shed 0 bases, J shed 1 base, and the junction held 4 bases outside the gene matches. CDR3 length equals 17 residues. The germline V gene encodes CDR1 SGHTA and CDR2 FQGNSA. The CDR3 here is CASSLAETSGRSYEQYF. The CDR3 region has the DNA TGTGCCAGCAGCTTAGCCGAAACTAGCGGGAGGTCCTACGAGCAGTACTTC.

CDR3 in amino acids: CASSLGLAGGPYNEQFF. The CDR3 DNA reads as TGTGCCAGCAGTTTAGGGCTAGCGGGAGGCCCCTACAATGAGCAGTTCTTC. The V gene is TRBV27, the J gene TRBJ2-1, with 11 bases that match TRBD2. Germline loops: CDR1 MNHEY, CDR2 SMNVEV (reference sequence). V was clipped by 2 bases and J by 2 bases; unmatched bases: 5. The CDR3 runs 17 residues.

V and J are TRBV11-1 and TRBJ1-1; no definite D call. This CDR3 has 13 amino acids. Trimming cost V 4 bases and J 0 bases, with 6 bases left between them. CDR1 and CDR2 from the germline V gene are SGHAT and FQDESV (reference sequence). Here the CDR3 DNA reads TGTGCCAGCAGCTCACACCTGAACACTGAAGCTTTCTTT. Protein product: CASSSHLNTEAFF.